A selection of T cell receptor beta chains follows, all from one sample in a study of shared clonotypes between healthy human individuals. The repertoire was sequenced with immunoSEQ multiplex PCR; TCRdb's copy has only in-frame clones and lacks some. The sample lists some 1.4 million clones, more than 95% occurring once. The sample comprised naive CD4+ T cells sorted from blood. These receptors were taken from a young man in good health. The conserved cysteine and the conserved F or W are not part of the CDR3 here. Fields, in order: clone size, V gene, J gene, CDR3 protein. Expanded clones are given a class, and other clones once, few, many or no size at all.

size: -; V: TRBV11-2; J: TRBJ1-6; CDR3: ASSPRTGGNSPLH
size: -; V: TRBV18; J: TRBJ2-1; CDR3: ASSLQPGQGFDEQF
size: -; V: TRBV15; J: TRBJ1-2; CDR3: ATSKNVNYGYT
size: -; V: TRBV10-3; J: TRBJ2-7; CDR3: ASQWGATYEQY
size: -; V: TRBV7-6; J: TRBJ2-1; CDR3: ASRRTSGTSYNEQF
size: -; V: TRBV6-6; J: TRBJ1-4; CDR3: ASSNPGGGEKLF
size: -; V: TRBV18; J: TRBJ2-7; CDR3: ASSPGTGARPIHEQY
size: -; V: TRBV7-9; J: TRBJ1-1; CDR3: ASRDSGNTEAF
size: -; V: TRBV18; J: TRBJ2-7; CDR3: ASCLSGGSYEQY
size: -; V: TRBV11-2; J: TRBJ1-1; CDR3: ASSSPVPRSGTEAF
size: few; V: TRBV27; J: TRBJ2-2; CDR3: ASKVRRRENTGELF
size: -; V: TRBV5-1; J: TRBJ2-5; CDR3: ASSLGWFETQY
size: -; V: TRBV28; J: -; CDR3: ASRKLRGEQY
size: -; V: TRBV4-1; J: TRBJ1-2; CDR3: ASSQDRLADYGYT
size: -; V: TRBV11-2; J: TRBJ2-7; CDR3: ASTPLSGSSYEQY
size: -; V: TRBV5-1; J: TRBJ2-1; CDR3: ASSTRGTSGRNEQF
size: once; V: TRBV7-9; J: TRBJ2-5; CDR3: ASSGPGPPRTQY
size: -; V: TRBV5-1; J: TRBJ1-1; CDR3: ASSLKGGAGEAF
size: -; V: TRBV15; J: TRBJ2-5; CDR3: ATSRVLGDGTQY
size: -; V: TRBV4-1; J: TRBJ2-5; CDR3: ASSLNPGLKETQY
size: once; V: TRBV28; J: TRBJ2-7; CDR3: ASSLNRAEQY
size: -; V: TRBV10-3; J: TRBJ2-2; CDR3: AISPRTDTGELF
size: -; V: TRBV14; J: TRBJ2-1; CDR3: ASSLRTVEGNEQF
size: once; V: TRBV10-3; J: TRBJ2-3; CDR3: AISVGDTQY
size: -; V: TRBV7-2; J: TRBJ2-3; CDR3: ASSTGTIRDTQY
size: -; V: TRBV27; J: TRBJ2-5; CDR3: ASSRTGETQY
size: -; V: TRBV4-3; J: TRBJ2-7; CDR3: ASSQRQGTYEQY